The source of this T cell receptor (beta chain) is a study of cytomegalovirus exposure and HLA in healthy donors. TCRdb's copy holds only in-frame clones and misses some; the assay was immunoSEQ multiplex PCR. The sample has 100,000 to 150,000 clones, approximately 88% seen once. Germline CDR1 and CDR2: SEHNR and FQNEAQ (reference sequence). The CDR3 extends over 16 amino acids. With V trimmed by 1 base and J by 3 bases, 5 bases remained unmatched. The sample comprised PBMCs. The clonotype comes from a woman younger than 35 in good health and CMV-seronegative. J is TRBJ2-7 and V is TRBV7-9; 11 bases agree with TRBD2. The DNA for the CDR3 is TGTGCCAGCAGCTTAGATCTGACTAGCGGGGTCTACGAGCAGTACTTC. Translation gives CASSLDLTSGVYEQYF.